This T cell receptor (beta chain) was profiled in a study of cytomegalovirus exposure and HLA in healthy donors. Study-level findings and limits: A few chains linked to CMV were shown in vitro to be specific for CMV antigens. The authors assumed roughly uniform sequencing depth across donors for presence/absence analyses.

Worth noting for this clone: Its antigen is not known.

This CDR3 region has 13 residues. Germline V lookup: CDR1 MNHEY, CDR2 SMNVEV (reference sequence). With 5 bases removed from V and 6 bases from J, the gap between germline ends came to 10 bases. Amplification used 60 Vbeta primers and 13 Jbeta primers. Data came from immunoSEQ multiplex PCR; TCRdb stores just in-frame clones and leaves some out. The sample comprises approximately 160,000 clones, 80% of which are singletons, and 6% to 7.5% rests with the top ten. The sample was PBMCs. The receptor was derived from a young man in good health and CMV-seropositive. V and J are TRBV27 and TRBJ2-2, with a possible D match to TRBD2 (6 bases). The CDR3 region has the DNA TGTGCCAGCAGTACGGGGGTCCCCGGGGAGCTGTTTTTT. Encoded protein: CASSTGVPGELFF.